The 17 T cell receptor beta chains below were found in one sample sequenced in a study of CXCR3-negative and CXCR3-positive naive CD8 T cells. General study results and limits: Relative to CXCR3-negative naive cells, CXCR3-positive naive cells had more hydrophobic TRB CDR3s.

The antigens for these receptors are not known. 5' RACE that incorporated UMI labels was used to prepare the TRB cDNA libraries. TCRdb re-called the 5' RACE reads and catalogs CDR3 proteins one per entry, DNA excluded. This sample's clone table lists some 140,000 distinct CDR3 sequences. The sample was naive CXCR3+ CD8+ T cells from blood. Specified subset: CD45RO-CCR7+CD27+CD95- naive CD8+ T cells expressing CXCR3 (TNR3+). The source of these receptors is a human donor in good health. Some clones in this sample may be carry-over from other donors' samples.

V and J are TRBV19 and TRBJ1-2; absent DNA, TCRdb's TRBD1 call cannot be checked. The CDR3 spans 12 residues. CDR1 and CDR2 from the germline V gene are LNHDA and SQIVND (reference sequence). The chain's CDR3 is CASTGGWSGYTF.

The chain has TRBV2 and TRBJ2-5; TCRdb's D call of TRBD1 is untestable without DNA. Germline V gene sequence: CDR1 SNHLY, CDR2 FYNNEI. This CDR3 is built from 16 residues. CDR3 protein: CASTTHRGWNQETQYF. Filled out from reference TRBV2 and TRBJ2-5, the complete variable domain reads EPEVTQTPSHQVTQMGQEVILRCVPISNHLYFYWYRQILGQKVEFLVSFYNNEISEKSEIFDDQFSVERPDGSNFTLKIRSTKLEDSAMYFCASTTHRGWNQETQYFGPGTRLLVL.

The chain carries TRBV3-1 and TRBJ2-3. The CDR3 runs 16 residues. The germline CDR1 and CDR2 sequences are LGHDT and YNNKEL (reference sequence). The CDR3 reads CASSLMTRASTDTQYF.

V gene TRBV10-1 combines with J gene TRBJ2-1; with no DNA, the TCRdb D assignment of TRBD1 cannot be verified. The CDR3 covers 14 residues. Germline loops: CDR1 WNHNN, CDR2 SYGVQD (reference sequence). The CDR3 sequence is CASSFRGAYNEQFF.

V is TRBV25-1 and J is TRBJ2-2; TCRdb gives TRBD2 as the D gene, but with no DNA this cannot be confirmed. Germline V gene data show CDR1 as MGHDK and CDR2 as SYGVNS. This CDR3 is built from 16 residues. CDR3 in amino acids: CASSEPTGLAGGELFF.

The chain couples TRBV6-2 or TRBV6-3 to TRBJ2-1; TCRdb gives TRBD1 as the D gene, but with no DNA this cannot be confirmed. This CDR3 is built from 18 residues. CDR1 MNHEY and CDR2 SVGEGT come from the germline V gene. CDR3 in amino acids: CASSYSPGGGSSYNEQFF.

The chain has TRBV11-2 and TRBJ1-1; as DNA is missing, the TRBD1 call by TCRdb cannot be tested. The CDR3 runs 15 residues. In germline, CDR1 is SGHAT, CDR2 FQNNGV. The CDR3 sequence: CASSLTGAINTEAFF.

The rearrangement links TRBV7-8 to TRBJ2-2; TCRdb names TRBD2, which stays unverified in the absence of DNA. This CDR3 is built from 16 residues. The germline gives CDR1 SGHVS, CDR2 FQNEAQ. CDR3 region: CASSTRLAGITGELFF.

The chain has TRBV28 and TRBJ1-1; lacking DNA, the TRBD1 call made by TCRdb goes unchecked. Germline CDR1 and CDR2: MDHEN and SYDVKM. The CDR3 is 13 amino acids. The chain's CDR3 is CASTNRGRTEAFF.

The chain links TRBV7-9 to TRBJ2-1; TCRdb lists TRBD1, though no DNA is available to test this call. This CDR3 is built from 16 residues. CDR1 is SEHNR and CDR2 is FQNEAQ in the germline V gene (reference sequence). The CDR3 region is CASSLNRGPAHNEQFF. Full variable domain (outside the CDR3, taken from reference TRBV7-9 and TRBJ2-1): DTGVSQNPRHKITKRGQNVTFRCDPISEHNRLYWYRQTLGQGPEFLTYFQNEAQLEKSRLLSDRFSAERPKGSFSTLEIQRTEQGDSAMYLCASSLNRGPAHNEQFFGPGTRLTVL.

The V gene is TRBV4-3, the J gene TRBJ1-2. The CDR3 loop spans 16 amino acids. Germline V gives CDR1 LGHNA, CDR2 YSLEER. The CDR3: CASSQVNTNTFDGYTF.

V and J are TRBV29-1 and TRBJ2-1; checking the TCRdb D call of TRBD2 is not possible without DNA. This CDR3 region has 14 residues. CDR1 is SQVTM and CDR2 is ANQGSEA in the germline V gene. The CDR3 here is CSVGQRGGLDEQFF.

The rearrangement links TRBV29-1 to TRBJ1-2. Per the germline V gene, CDR1 is SQVTM and CDR2 is ANQGSEA. The CDR3 is 13 residues long. The CDR3 loop is CSVEEGFDYGYTF.

The chain couples TRBV6-2 or TRBV6-3 to TRBJ1-3. This CDR3 comprises 16 residues. Germline V CDR1 and CDR2: MNHEY, SVGEGT. The CDR3 protein is CASSTPRISSGNTIYF.

The chain has TRBV4-2 and TRBJ2-7; checking the TCRdb D call of TRBD2 is not possible without DNA. Germline assignment: CDR1 LGHNA and CDR2 YNFKEQ. The CDR3 is 17 amino acids. The CDR3 sequence: CASSQFLAGGLNYEQYF.

V gene TRBV4-1 combines with J gene TRBJ2-7. Looked up from germline, CDR1 is MGHRA and CDR2 is YSYEKL. This CDR3 contains 15 residues. The CDR3 loop reads CASSQGEGGFYEQYF.

This chain joins TRBV15 and TRBJ2-5; the TCRdb D gene call, TRBD1, has no DNA to confirm it. Germline V lookup: CDR1 LNHNV, CDR2 YYDKDF (reference sequence). The CDR3 runs 13 residues. CDR3 amino acids: CATSSWDGETQYF.